These 30 T cell receptor beta chains originate from one sample sequenced in a study of blood T cells in healthy people across ages. Sample-barcoded 5' priming and a J-beta primer mix drove a second PCR of about 6 to 12 cycles. Each CDR3 protein gets one entry after TCRdb re-called the 5' RACE reads with MiXCR. Here the sample spans around 870,000 distinct CDR3 sequences, more than 25% being singletons. The sample was blood. All receptors derive from a woman aged 80 or over in good health.

This clonotype was recorded a few times. The chain couples TRBV28 to TRBJ1-1, with D unresolved. CDR3 length: 10 amino acids. V was shortened by 8 bases and J by 4 bases, with 5 bases between the two germline ends. Germline values: CDR1 MDHEN, CDR2 SYDVKM. In DNA form, the CDR3 reads TGTGCCAGCGGTGGCACTGAAGCTTTCTTT. Amino acids: CASGGTEAFF.

On this clonotype: One end of the junction is discordant with germline, which a read error may explain. This sequence joins TRBV5-1 and TRBJ1-5; D ambiguous. The V gene's germline CDR1 is SGHRS and CDR2 YFSETQ. The CDR3 is 15 amino acids. The CDR3, as DNA: TGCGCCAGCAGCCTGGACGGCTATAGCGATCAGCCCCAGCATTTT. It specifies CASSLDGYSDQPQHF.

As for this clonotype: A read error may explain this, as a much larger clone is one base away. The chain recombines TRBV6-2 or TRBV6-3 with TRBJ2-5; no clear D. V shed 6 bases and J shed 11 bases, with 16 bases lying between them. The CDR3 sequence is 12 residues long. Germline V gene lookup returns CDR1 MNHEY and CDR2 SVGEGT. The CDR3 loop reads CASSLFSAEQYF. The CDR3 DNA follows: TGTGCCAGCAGCCTATTTTCGGCAGAGCAGTACTTC.

This clonotype has ten or more counts. The CDR3 DNA sequence: TGCAGTGCTAGGGGAGGACTAGGCACAGATACGCAGTATTTT. Translated, it gives CSARGGLGTDTQYF. This rearrangement joins TRBV20-1 to TRBJ2-3, with TRBD2 identical over 7 bases. The CDR3 is made up of 14 amino acids. J lost 1 base, V lost 3 bases, and 4 bases had no gene match. Germline assignment: CDR1 DFQATT and CDR2 SNEGSKA (reference sequence).

J is TRBJ1-2 and V is TRBV29-1; no reliable D call. CDR1 is SQVTM, CDR2 ANQGSEA, per germline. Between the trimmed V and J ends, which lost 5 bases and 2 bases, there was a span of 9 bases. CDR3 length equals 12 residues. As DNA, the CDR3 is TGCAGCGTTAAGGTGCAGAACTATGGCTACACCTTC. This sequence encodes CSVKVQNYGYTF.

This clonotype has only a few counts. The V gene is TRBV29-1, the J gene TRBJ2-3, with D perhaps TRBD1 or TRBD2 (6 bases each). Between the trimmed V and J ends, which lost 8 bases and 1 base, there was a span of 22 bases. CDR1 and CDR2 from the germline V gene are SQVTM and ANQGSEA. This CDR3 is 16 amino acids long. The CDR3 coding sequence is TGCAGCTTCCTAGCCGCGCCGAGGGGGGGCACAGATACGCAGTATTTT. It yields the protein CSFLAAPRGGTDTQYF.

This chain uses TRBV23-1 with TRBJ2-3, with a weak D call TRBD1 (6 bases). TRBV23-1 is an open reading frame, and its role is uncertain. V was shortened by 3 bases and J by 4 bases, with 14 bases between the two germline ends. The CDR3 loop spans 15 amino acids. CDR3 region: CASSHLWTDADTQYF. The CDR3 DNA reads as TGCGCCAGCAGTCACCTATGGACAGACGCAGATACGCAGTATTTT.

Of note for this clonotype: One end of the junction is discordant with germline, which a read error may explain. This sequence joins TRBV4-2 and TRBJ2-6; 8 bases match TRBD2. CDR3 size: 19 residues. Germline V gene data show CDR1 as LGHNA and CDR2 as YNFKEQ. The CDR3 sequence is CASSLRVDREGPGANVRTF. The CDR3 DNA reads TGTGCCAGCAGCCTCAGGGTTGATCGGGAGGGCCCTGGGGCCAACGTCCGGACTTTC.

The chain joins TRBV27 to TRBJ2-5; the D is unclear. V lost 2 bases, J lost 11 bases, and 21 bases lay in between. The CDR3 sequence is 15 residues long. Germline lookup yields CDR1 MNHEY and CDR2 SMNVEV (reference sequence). The CDR3 DNA reads as TGTGCCAGCAGTTTAAGGTTGGGGTTAATCAATGAGCAGTACTTC. Residues: CASSLRLGLINEQYF.

This clonotype was recorded at least ten times. The chain carries TRBV12-3 or TRBV12-4 and TRBJ2-5; 7 bases fit TRBD1. V was clipped by 6 bases and J by 3 bases; unmatched bases: 10. The CDR3 has 15 residues. The CDR3 coding sequence is TGTGCCAGCAGCTTCGCCAGGGACAGTAAAGAGACCCAGTACTTC. It codes for CASSFARDSKETQYF.

A word on this clonotype: One junction end does not reproduce the germline sequence, and a read error may be involved. The chain has TRBV6-6 and TRBJ1-1; unclear D gene. This CDR3 comprises 11 residues. CDR1 MNHNY and CDR2 SVGAGI come from the germline V gene (reference sequence). The CDR3 sequence is CAGSYSLEAFF. DNA of the CDR3: TGTGCCGGCAGTTACAGCCTTGAAGCTTTCTTT.

This clonotype was counted at least ten times. The rearrangement joins TRBV28 to TRBJ2-7; possibly TRBD1 for D (6 bases). Between the trimmed V and J ends, which lost 2 bases and 2 bases, there was a span of 10 bases. Looked up from germline, CDR1 is MDHEN and CDR2 is SYDVKM. CDR3 length equals 14 residues. The CDR3 sequence is CASSLLQGTYEQYF. The CDR3 DNA reads as TGTGCCAGCAGTTTACTTCAGGGGACCTACGAGCAGTACTTC.

The table lists this clonotype with many counts. This chain joins TRBV7-2 and TRBJ1-1; D perhaps matches TRBD1 (6 bases). Trimming removed 3 bases from V and 10 bases from J, with 15 bases in between. CDR3 length equals 13 residues. Germline CDR1 SGHTA, CDR2 FQGNSA. CDR3 protein: CASSFDRSGGAFF. The CDR3 region has the DNA TGTGCCAGCAGCTTCGACAGGTCGGGAGGAGCTTTCTTT.

This clonotype was seen at least ten times. The rearrangement uses TRBV12-3 or TRBV12-4 and TRBJ2-3; the match to TRBD2 covers 9 bases. The CDR3 runs 15 residues. J gave up 7 bases and V 1 base, and 6 bases lay outside the gene matches. In DNA form, the CDR3 reads TGTGCCAGCAGTTTAGGAAGCGGGGGGAGGAATACGCAGTATTTT. Its protein is CASSLGSGGRNTQYF.

A few counts support this clonotype. This chain connects TRBV12-3 or TRBV12-4 to TRBJ1-2; possibly TRBD1 for D (5 bases). CDR3 length: 16 amino acids. The V end lost 5 bases, the J end lost 1 base, and 17 bases lay between the germline ends. CDR3 amino acids: CASSPVPDMNNYGYTF. DNA of the CDR3: TGTGCCAGCAGTCCCGTGCCGGACATGAATAACTATGGCTACACCTTC.

The sample holds one count of this clonotype. CDR3 protein: CASSPGPGDQPQHF. The CDR3 bases are TGTGCCAGCAGCCCAGGGCCGGGGGATCAGCCCCAGCATTTT. This chain connects TRBV7-9 to TRBJ1-5; D possibly corresponds to TRBD1 (5 bases). Germline CDR1 SEHNR, CDR2 FQNEAQ (reference sequence). Trimming stripped 5 bases from V and 5 bases from J, with 13 bases between. This CDR3 is built from 14 residues.

A remark on this clonotype: A read error may explain this, as a much larger clone is one base away. V usage is TRBV5-1 and J usage is TRBJ2-1; D remains ambiguous. The end of the DNA is better explained by TRBJ2-7, so the J call may be wrong. This CDR3 has 13 residues. Germline CDR1 SGHRS, CDR2 YFSETQ. CDR3 DNA: TGCGCCAGCAGCTTCGCGGCTATCAATGAGCAGTACTTC. Translation gives CASSFAAINEQYF.

This clonotype was counted at least ten times. This sequence joins TRBV6-1 and TRBJ1-4; D not certain. The ends were cut back, 5 bases at V and 0 bases at J, with 10 bases in the middle. This CDR3 comprises 15 residues. Germline-derived CDR1 and CDR2 are MNHNS and SASEGT. DNA for the CDR3: TGTGCCAGCAGTCTTACCAGAGCAACTAATGAAAAACTGTTTTTT. It translates to CASSLTRATNEKLFF.

This clonotype appeared many times. The V gene is TRBV5-1, the J gene TRBJ2-7; D is perhaps TRBD2 (5 bases). V lost 4 bases, J lost 3 bases, and 11 bases lay in between. From germline, CDR1 is SGHRS and CDR2 YFSETQ. There are 13 residues in the CDR3. The CDR3 DNA reads TGCGCCAGCAGCCCCTCCGACTACTACGAGCAGTACTTC. Amino acid sequence: CASSPSDYYEQYF.

About this clonotype: A read error may produce the germline difference seen at one junction end. The chain links TRBV18 to TRBJ2-5; 7 bases are shared with TRBD1. CDR3 length: 14 amino acids. Germline lookup yields CDR1 KGHSH and CDR2 LQKENI. CDR3 nucleotides: TGTGCCAGCTCACCCAGACAGGGTCAAGAGACCCGGTACTTC. Amino acids: CASSPRQGQETRYF.

This clonotype occurred many times. The chain combines TRBV29-1 with TRBJ2-1; D unclear. Germline V gene data show CDR1 as SQVTM and CDR2 as ANQGSEA. Deletions cut 4 bases from V and 4 bases from J, with 5 bases between. This CDR3 comprises 11 residues. The CDR3 coding sequence is TGCAGCGTTGCAGCTTACAATGAGCAGTTCTTC. This codes for CSVAAYNEQFF.

Remarks on this clonotype: A much larger clone differs from this one at a single base, so this may be a read error. The chain has TRBV7-8 and TRBJ2-3; TRBD2 matches at 8 bases. The CDR3 contains 16 residues. CDR1 and CDR2 (germline): SGHVS, FQNEAQ. The CDR3 loop reads CANSSREGQGTDTQYF. The CDR3 region has the DNA TGTGCCAACAGCTCCCGGGAGGGGCAAGGTACAGATACGCAGTATTTT.

This clonotype was detected a few times. A much larger clone lies a single base off, so this may be a read error. V usage is TRBV7-2 and J usage is TRBJ1-4; a weak D match, TRBD1 (5 bases). Germline assignment: CDR1 SGHTA and CDR2 FQGNSA. The CDR3 is 15 residues long. The chain's CDR3 is CASSFQGSFNEKRFF. CDR3 in DNA: TGTGCCAGCAGCTTCCAGGGCTCCTTTAATGAAAAACGGTTTTTT.

This CDR3 is CASSFGTGIRYTF. The CDR3 DNA is TGTGCCAGCAGTTTTGGGACAGGGATTAGGTACACCTTC. The J gene is TRBJ1-2, the V gene TRBV28, with 9 bases lining up with TRBD1. This CDR3 is 13 amino acids long. From germline, CDR1 is MDHEN and CDR2 SYDVKM. V shed 3 bases and J 11 bases; nucleotides not matched to a gene: 7.

As to this clonotype: A junction boundary mismatches the germline segment, possibly from a read error. V usage is TRBV5-6 and J usage is TRBJ1-5; the match to TRBD1 covers 8 bases. Germline CDR1 reads SGHDT; CDR2 reads YYEEEE. The CDR3 has 16 residues. The CDR3 DNA is TGTGCCGGCAGCTCCCGGACAGGGAGGCCGGATCAGCCCCAGCATTTT. As protein: CAGSSRTGRPDQPQHF.

This clonotype was counted between two and nine times. The gene calls are TRBV29-1 and TRBJ2-3; 7 bases are a match to TRBD2. Per germline, CDR1 SQVTM and CDR2 ANQGSEA. J lost 3 bases, V lost 4 bases, and 19 bases had no gene match. The CDR3 loop spans 18 amino acids. CDR3 sequence reads: CSVAHPLRAGVRTDTQYF. The CDR3 bases are TGCAGCGTTGCCCATCCCCTCCGGGCGGGGGTAAGGACAGATACGCAGTATTTT.

The sample holds a few counts of this clonotype. The V gene is TRBV20-1, the J gene TRBJ1-1; 9 bases line up with TRBD1. The CDR3 extends over 14 amino acids. CDR1 DFQATT and CDR2 SNEGSKA come from the germline V gene (reference sequence). Trimming removed 3 bases from V and 3 bases from J; junction bases left unmatched: 5. Written as DNA, the CDR3 is TGCAGTGCTAGGGTCGGACAGGGGTACACTGAAGCTTTCTTT. It codes for CSARVGQGYTEAFF.

Points on this clonotype: This may arise from a read error, as a much more abundant clone is one base away. The J gene is TRBJ1-5, the V gene TRBV20-1; D call uncertain. V lost 0 bases and J 4 bases, leaving 13 bases between the germline ends. The CDR3 runs to 15 residues. Germline V CDR1 and CDR2: DFQATT, SNEGSKA (reference sequence). CDR3 loop: CSARDGRGFNQPQHF. As DNA, the CDR3 is TGCAGTGCTAGAGATGGGAGAGGGTTTAATCAGCCCCAGCATTTT.

The gene calls are TRBV5-1 and TRBJ2-1, with D perhaps TRBD1 or TRBD2 (5 bases each). CDR3 length: 16 residues. V was trimmed by 0 bases and J by 5 bases, leaving 15 bases between them. CDR1 is SGHRS and CDR2 is YFSETQ in the germline V gene. Here the CDR3 DNA reads TGCGCCAGCAGCTTGGACGGGACCAGAATTCACAATGAGCAGTTCTTC. Translating gives CASSLDGTRIHNEQFF.

This chain links TRBV18 with TRBJ2-4; 10 nucleotides line up with TRBD2. Trimming at V came to 0 bases and at J to 7 bases, leaving 3 bases not matched to a gene. The CDR3 consists of 15 residues. Germline CDR1 is KGHSH and CDR2 is LQKENI. The CDR3 DNA follows: TGTGCCAGCTCACCACCGGTAGCGGGGGGCAACATTCAGTACTTC. Residues: CASSPPVAGGNIQYF.